This T cell receptor beta chain stems from a study of blood T cell repertoires in COVID-19. The overall study: Sites in the United States, Italy and Spain provided acute and convalescent COVID-19 samples.

CDR1 is KGHDR, CDR2 SFDVKD, per germline. With V trimmed by 1 base and J by 9 bases, 7 bases remained unmatched. The CDR3 totals 15 residues. The authors' processing: Estimation of nucleated cell counts relied on the amplification of reference gene primers. Libraries were prepared by immunoSEQ multiplex PCR; TCRdb keeps only in-frame clonotypes and omits some of them. V, J and clone size derive from that table, while D and trimming were established from the DNA sequence. The top ten hold about 13% of the sample, which has about 190,000 clones, roughly 80% seen once. The receptor comes from a man aged 45-60 years who had recovered from COVID-19. The sample consisted of peripheral blood. The chain has TRBV24-1 and TRBJ1-2, with 10 bases aligning to TRBD1. CDR3 region: CATSDFETGGPCYTF. CDR3 DNA: TGTGCCACCAGTGATTTTGAGACAGGGGGCCCATGCTACACCTTC.